This TCR beta chain came from a study of blood T cell repertoires in COVID-19. At the level of the study: Samples of COVID-19 (acute and convalescent) were obtained from the United States, Italy and Spain. From T cells, B-cell-depleted T cells, or PBMCs came the material, which was cDNA or gDNA.

As originally analysed: Amplification from reference gene primers served as the basis for estimated nucleated cell counts. Clones were sequenced by immunoSEQ multiplex PCR, and TCRdb holds only the in-frame ones, with some missing. That table supplies the V and J calls and clone size; D and trimming were determined from the DNA. This table holds roughly 440,000 clones, approximately 89% found once. This clone was counted only a few times. The Seattle patients, enrolled during active infection, were followed longitudinally. The CDR3 is 15 residues long. J lost 3 bases, V lost 5 bases, and 6 bases had no gene match. The V gene's germline CDR1 is SGHVS and CDR2 FNYEAQ.

This rearrangement joins TRBV7-6 to TRBJ2-3; 9 nucleotides line up with TRBD1. Specimen: peripheral blood. The source of this sequence is a woman aged 50 to 60 with COVID-19, enrolled during active disease. CDR3 residues: CASSPRDRATDTQYF. In nucleotides, the CDR3 is TGTGCCAGCAGCCCCAGGGACAGGGCGACAGATACGCAGTATTTT.